A selection of T cell receptor beta chains follows, all from one sample in a study of T cells in localized non-small cell lung cancer. The table came from immunoSEQ multiplex PCR; TCRdb's copy has only in-frame clones and leaves some out. The sample has over a thousand clones; roughly 29% are singletons. The material sequenced was lung tumor tissue, taken before any cancer treatment. Every receptor here comes from a woman aged 35 to 75 with stage I squamous cell lung carcinoma. CDR3s include the opening cysteine and the closing phenylalanine or tryptophan. A D gene is named only where the DNA matches it firmly. Size tells how often a clone was seen (once, few, many) or the class of an expanded clone, and some rows leave it out.

d_call clone_size j_call v_call cdr3_nt cdr3_aa
NA NA TRBJ1-3 TRBV11-3 TGTGCCAGCAGCACTATGACGCCCCGGGCTGGAAACACCATATATTTT CASSTMTPRAGNTIYF
NA NA TRBJ1-1 TRBV18 TGTGCCAGCTCACCGGGGCAACCTTACACTGAAGCTTTCTTT CASSPGQPYTEAFF
NA NA TRBJ1-1 TRBV19 TGTGCCAGTAGCCCTGGACGCACTGAAGCTTTCTTT CASSPGRTEAFF
NA NA TRBJ1-5 TRBV28 TGTGCCAGCAGTTTACAGGGGAACAATCAGCCCCAGCATTTT CASSLQGNNQPQHF
NA NA TRBJ2-3 TRBV7-8 TGTGCCAGCATCTGGGCTAGCACAGATACGCAGTATTTT CASIWASTDTQYF
TRBD1 large TRBJ1-2 TRBV9 TGTGCCAGCAGCTCCAGGGGGATGAACTATGGCTACACCTTC CASSSRGMNYGYTF
NA NA TRBJ2-1 TRBV19 TGTGCCAGTAGTCTCCAGGTGGCCTACAATGAGCAGTTCTTC CASSLQVAYNEQFF
NA few TRBJ1-1 TRBV30 TGTGCCTGGCTCCCTGGGGGGACTGAAGCTTTCTTT CAWLPGGTEAFF
NA NA TRBJ2-7 TRBV23-1 TGCGCCAGCAGTCATGGCAGGGTAATCGAGCAGTACTTC CASSHGRVIEQYF
NA NA TRBJ1-2 TRBV9 TGTGCCAGCAGTGTCTCCGCTGCCAGCAACTATGGCTACACCTTC CASSVSAASNYGYTF
NA NA TRBJ1-3 TRBV19 TGTGCCAGTACCCCGGTCGGCAGCTTTGGAAACACCATATATTTT CASTPVGSFGNTIYF
NA NA TRBJ1-2 TRBV29-1 TGCAGCGTTGAATTGCACAACTATGGCTACACCTTC CSVELHNYGYTF
NA large TRBJ1-1 TRBV6-8 TGTGCCAGCAGAGGGAGGGTGGGCACTGAAGCTTTCTTT CASRGRVGTEAFF
NA NA TRBJ1-4 TRBV5-1 TGCGCCAGCAGCTTGCGATACGCAACTAATGAAAAACTGTTTTTT CASSLRYATNEKLFF
NA once TRBJ2-4 TRBV25-1 TGTGCCAGCAGTGGTCAGAGCGAAAACATTCAGTACTTC CASSGQSENIQYF
TRBD1 NA TRBJ2-7 TRBV6-8 TGTGCCAGCAATGAAAACAGGGGATCCTACGAGCAGTACTTC CASNENRGSYEQYF
NA NA TRBJ2-4 TRBV6-8 TGTGCCAGCAGTGTTGGTGGTCTAAACATTCAGTACTTC CASSVGGLNIQYF
TRBD2 medium-sized TRBJ2-5 TRBV11-3 TGTGCCAGCAGCAGAGCACGGGGGGGTCTTCAAGAGACCCAGTACTTC CASSRARGGLQETQYF
NA NA TRBJ2-1 TRBV11-3 TGTGCCAGCAGGACCACCCCCGGGGGCGCCTACAATGAGCAGTTCTTC CASRTTPGGAYNEQFF
NA NA TRBJ1-1 TRBV6-8 TGTGCCAGCAGTTACGTCAACCCGGGCACTGAAGCTTTCTTT CASSYVNPGTEAFF
NA once TRBJ2-7 TRBV10-2 TGCGCCAGCAGAGCCGGGACTTTTTACGAGCAGTACTTC CASRAGTFYEQYF